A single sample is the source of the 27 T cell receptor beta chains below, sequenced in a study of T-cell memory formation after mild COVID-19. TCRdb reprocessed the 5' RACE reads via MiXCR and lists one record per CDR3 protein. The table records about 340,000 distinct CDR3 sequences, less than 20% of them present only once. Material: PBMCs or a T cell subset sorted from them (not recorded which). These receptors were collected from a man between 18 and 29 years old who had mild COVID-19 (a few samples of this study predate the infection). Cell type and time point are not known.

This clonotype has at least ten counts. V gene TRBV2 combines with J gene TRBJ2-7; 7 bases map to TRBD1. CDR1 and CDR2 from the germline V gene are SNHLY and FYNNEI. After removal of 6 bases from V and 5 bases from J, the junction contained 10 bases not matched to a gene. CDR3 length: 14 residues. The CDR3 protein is CASSLQGSFDEQYV. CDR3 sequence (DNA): TGTGCCAGCAGCTTACAGGGGAGCTTCGACGAGCAGTACGTC.

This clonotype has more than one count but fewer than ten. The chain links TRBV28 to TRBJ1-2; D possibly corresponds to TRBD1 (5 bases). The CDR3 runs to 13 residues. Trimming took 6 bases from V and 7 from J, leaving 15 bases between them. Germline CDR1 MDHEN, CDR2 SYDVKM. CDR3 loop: CASRAIRAGGYTF. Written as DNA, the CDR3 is TGTGCCAGCAGAGCGATCAGGGCGGGTGGCTACACCTTC.

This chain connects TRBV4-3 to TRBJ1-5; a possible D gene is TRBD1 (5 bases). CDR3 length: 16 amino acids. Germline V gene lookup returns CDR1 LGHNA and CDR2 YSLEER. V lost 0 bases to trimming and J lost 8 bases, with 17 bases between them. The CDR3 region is CASSQDSGQGTKPQHF. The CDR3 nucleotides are TGCGCCAGCAGCCAAGATAGTGGGCAGGGTACGAAGCCCCAGCATTTT.

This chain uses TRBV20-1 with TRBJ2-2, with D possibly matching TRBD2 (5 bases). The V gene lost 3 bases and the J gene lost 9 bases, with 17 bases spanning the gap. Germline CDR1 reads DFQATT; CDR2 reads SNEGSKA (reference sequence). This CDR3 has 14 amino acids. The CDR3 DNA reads TGCAGTGCTAGGACTACCTATACTCCCCGGGAGCTGTTTTTT. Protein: CSARTTYTPRELFF.

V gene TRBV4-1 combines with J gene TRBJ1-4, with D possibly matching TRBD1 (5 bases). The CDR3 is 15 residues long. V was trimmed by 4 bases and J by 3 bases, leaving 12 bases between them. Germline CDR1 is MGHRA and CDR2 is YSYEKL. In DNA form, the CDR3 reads TGCGCCAGCAGCCGCAGCCCGGGGGCTAATGAAAAACTGTTTTTT. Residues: CASSRSPGANEKLFF.

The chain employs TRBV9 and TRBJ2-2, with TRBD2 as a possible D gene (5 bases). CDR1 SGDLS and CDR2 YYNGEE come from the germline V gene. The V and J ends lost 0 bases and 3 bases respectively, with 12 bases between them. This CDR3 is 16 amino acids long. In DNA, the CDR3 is TGTGCCAGCAGCGTAGTAAGCGGACGGTACACCGGGGAGCTGTTTTTT. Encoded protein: CASSVVSGRYTGELFF.

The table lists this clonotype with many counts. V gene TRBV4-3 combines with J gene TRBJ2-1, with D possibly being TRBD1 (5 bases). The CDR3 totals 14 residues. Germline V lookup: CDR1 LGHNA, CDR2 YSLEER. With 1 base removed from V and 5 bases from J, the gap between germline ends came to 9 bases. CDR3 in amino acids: CASSQVKGNNEQFF. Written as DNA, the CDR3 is TGCGCCAGCAGCCAAGTTAAGGGGAACAATGAGCAGTTCTTC.

This chain's CDR3 is CASSSGTSGGPYNEQFF. The CDR3 DNA reads as TGTGCCAGCAGCTCGGGGACTAGCGGGGGACCTTACAATGAGCAGTTCTTC. The chain links TRBV7-9 to TRBJ2-1; 14 nucleotides match TRBD2. Germline V lookup: CDR1 SEHNR, CDR2 FQNEAQ (reference sequence). This CDR3 spans 17 amino acids. The trim removed 4 bases at V and 4 bases at J, leaving 6 bases unmatched.

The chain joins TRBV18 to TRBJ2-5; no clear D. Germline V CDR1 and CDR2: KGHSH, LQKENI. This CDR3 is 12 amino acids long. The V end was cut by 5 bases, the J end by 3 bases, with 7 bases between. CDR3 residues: CASSSVEETQYF. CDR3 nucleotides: TGTGCCAGCTCATCAGTAGAAGAGACCCAGTACTTC.

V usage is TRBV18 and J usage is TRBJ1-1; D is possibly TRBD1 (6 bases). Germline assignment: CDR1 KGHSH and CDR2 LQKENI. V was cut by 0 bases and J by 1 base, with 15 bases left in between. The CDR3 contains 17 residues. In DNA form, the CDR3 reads TGTGCCAGCTCACCACCGACCCAGGGGCCGGAGAACACTGAAGCTTTCTTT. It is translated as CASSPPTQGPENTEAFF.

CDR3 coding DNA: TGTGCCAGCAGCCAAGGTTCAGCGAACTCCTACGAGCAGTACTTC. Translated: CASSQGSANSYEQYF. The gene calls are TRBV4-2 and TRBJ2-7; D unclear. Germline lookup yields CDR1 LGHNA and CDR2 YNFKEQ. The CDR3 contains 15 residues. Deletions cut 1 base from V and 0 bases from J, with 10 bases between.

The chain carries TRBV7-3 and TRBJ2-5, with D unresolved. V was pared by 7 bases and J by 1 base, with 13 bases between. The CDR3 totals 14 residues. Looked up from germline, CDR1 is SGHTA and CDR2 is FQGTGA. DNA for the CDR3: TGTGCCAGCAAACAATCAGCAGCCCAAGAGACCCAGTACTTC. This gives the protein CASKQSAAQETQYF.

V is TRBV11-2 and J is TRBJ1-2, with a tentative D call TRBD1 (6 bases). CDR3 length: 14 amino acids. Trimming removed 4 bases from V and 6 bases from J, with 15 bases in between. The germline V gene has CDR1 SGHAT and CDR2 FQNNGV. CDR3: CASSSPRGFNGYTF. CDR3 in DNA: TGTGCCAGCAGCTCACCCAGGGGTTTCAATGGCTACACCTTC.

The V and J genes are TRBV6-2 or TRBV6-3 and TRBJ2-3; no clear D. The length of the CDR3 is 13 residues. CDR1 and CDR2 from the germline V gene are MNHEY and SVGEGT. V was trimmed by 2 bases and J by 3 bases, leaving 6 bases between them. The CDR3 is CASSYLLTDTQYF. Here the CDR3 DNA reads TGTGCCAGCAGTTACCTTTTGACAGATACGCAGTATTTT.

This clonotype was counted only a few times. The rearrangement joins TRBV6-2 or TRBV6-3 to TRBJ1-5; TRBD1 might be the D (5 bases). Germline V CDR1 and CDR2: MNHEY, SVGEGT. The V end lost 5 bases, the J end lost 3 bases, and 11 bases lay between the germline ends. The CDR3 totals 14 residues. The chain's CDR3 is CASSRDGFNQPQHF. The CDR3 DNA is TGTGCCAGCAGTAGGGACGGATTCAATCAGCCCCAGCATTTT.

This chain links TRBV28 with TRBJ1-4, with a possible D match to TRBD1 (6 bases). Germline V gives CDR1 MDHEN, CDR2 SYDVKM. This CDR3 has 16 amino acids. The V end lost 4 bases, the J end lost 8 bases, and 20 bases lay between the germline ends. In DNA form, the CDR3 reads TGTGCCAGCAGTTGGACTTTTGAGGGGGGGCGCGAAAAACTGTTTTTT. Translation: CASSWTFEGGREKLFF.

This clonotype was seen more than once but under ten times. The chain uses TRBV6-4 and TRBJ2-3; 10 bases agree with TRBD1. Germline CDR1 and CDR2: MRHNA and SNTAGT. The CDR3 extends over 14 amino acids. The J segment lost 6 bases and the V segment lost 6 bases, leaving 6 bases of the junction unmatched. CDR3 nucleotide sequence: TGTGCCAGCAGCGAGACAGGGGGCGCGGATACGCAGTATTTT. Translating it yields CASSETGGADTQYF.

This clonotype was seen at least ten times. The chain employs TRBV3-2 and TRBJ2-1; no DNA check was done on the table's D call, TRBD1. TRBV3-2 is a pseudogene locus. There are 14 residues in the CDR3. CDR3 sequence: CASSPPGILNEQFF. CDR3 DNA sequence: TGTGCCAGCAGCCCGCCGGGAATTCTCAATGAGCAGTTCTTC.

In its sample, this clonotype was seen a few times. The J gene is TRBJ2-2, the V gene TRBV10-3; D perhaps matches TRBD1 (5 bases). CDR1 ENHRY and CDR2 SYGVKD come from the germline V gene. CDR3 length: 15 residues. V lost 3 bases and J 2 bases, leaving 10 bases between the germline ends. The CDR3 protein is CAISDWTSNTGELFF. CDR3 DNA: TGTGCCATCAGTGACTGGACATCTAACACCGGGGAGCTGTTTTTT.

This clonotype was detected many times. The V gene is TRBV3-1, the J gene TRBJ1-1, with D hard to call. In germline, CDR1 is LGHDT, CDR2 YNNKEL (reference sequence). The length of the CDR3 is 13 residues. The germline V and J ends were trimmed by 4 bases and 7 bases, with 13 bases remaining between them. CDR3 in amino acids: CASSLQDAGEAFF. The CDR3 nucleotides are TGTGCCAGCAGCCTTCAGGACGCGGGTGAAGCTTTCTTT.

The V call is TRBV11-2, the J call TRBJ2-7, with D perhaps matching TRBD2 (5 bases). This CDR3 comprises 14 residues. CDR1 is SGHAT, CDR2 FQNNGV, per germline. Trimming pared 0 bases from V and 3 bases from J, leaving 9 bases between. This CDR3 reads CASSLEGGRYEQYF. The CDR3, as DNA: TGTGCCAGCAGCTTAGAAGGCGGGCGCTACGAGCAGTACTTC.

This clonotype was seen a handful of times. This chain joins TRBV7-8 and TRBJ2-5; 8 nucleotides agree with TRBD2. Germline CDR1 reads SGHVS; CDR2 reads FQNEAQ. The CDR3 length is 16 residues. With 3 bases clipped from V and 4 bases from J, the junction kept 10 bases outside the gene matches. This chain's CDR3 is CASSFESGLGGETQYF. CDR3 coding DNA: TGTGCCAGCAGCTTTGAGTCGGGACTAGGGGGAGAGACCCAGTACTTC.

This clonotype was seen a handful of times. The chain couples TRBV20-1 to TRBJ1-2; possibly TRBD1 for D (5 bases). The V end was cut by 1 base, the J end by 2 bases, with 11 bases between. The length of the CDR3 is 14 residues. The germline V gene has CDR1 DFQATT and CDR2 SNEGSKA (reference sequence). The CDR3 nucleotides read TGCAGTGCTAGAGGGGGGGGTGGCAACTATGGCTACACCTTC. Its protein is CSARGGGGNYGYTF.

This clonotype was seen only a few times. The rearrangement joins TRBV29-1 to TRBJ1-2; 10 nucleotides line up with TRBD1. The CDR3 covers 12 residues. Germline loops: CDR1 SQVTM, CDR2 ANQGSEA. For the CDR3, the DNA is TGCAGAGGACAGGGGGCTAACTATGGCTACACCTTC. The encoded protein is CRGQGANYGYTF.

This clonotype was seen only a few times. CDR3 sequence: CSARDRTGNQPQHF. For the CDR3, the DNA is TGCAGTGCCCGGGACCGCACGGGGAATCAGCCCCAGCATTTT. The chain couples TRBV20-1 to TRBJ1-5; D is possibly TRBD1 (5 bases). CDR1 is DFQATT and CDR2 is SNEGSKA in the germline V gene (reference sequence). This CDR3 comprises 14 residues. The V end was cut by 6 bases, the J end by 4 bases, with 16 bases between.

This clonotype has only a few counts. DNA of the CDR3: TGCGCCAGCAGTCAATCGCCGGGGGAGCATGAGCAGTTCTTC. Translated, it gives CASSQSPGEHEQFF. The genes are TRBV23-1 and TRBJ2-1, with D tentatively TRBD2 (6 bases). TRBV23-1 is recorded as an ORF, its role being uncertain. The CDR3 has 14 residues. V was pared by 0 bases and J by 8 bases, with 11 bases between.

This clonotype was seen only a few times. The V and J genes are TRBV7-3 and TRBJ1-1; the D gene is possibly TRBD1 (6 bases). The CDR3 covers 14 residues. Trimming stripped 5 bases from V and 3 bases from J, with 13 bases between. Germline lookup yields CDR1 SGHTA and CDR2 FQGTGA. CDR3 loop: CASSAQGGDTEAFF. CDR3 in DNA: TGTGCCAGCAGCGCACAGGGAGGAGACACTGAAGCTTTCTTT.